This T cell receptor (beta chain) was obtained from a study of Ad26.COV2.S vaccination and SARS-CoV-2 variants. Produced via immunoSEQ multiplex PCR; TCRdb's table is partial and in-frame only. The sample includes hundreds of thousands of clones, about 90% of them seen just once. CDR1 SGHRS and CDR2 YFSETQ come from the germline V gene. V shed 4 bases and J shed 3 bases, with 17 bases lying between them. The CDR3 is made up of 15 amino acids. Treatment here: roughly 20 received Ad26.COV2.S at low or high dose, single or two shots; several received placebo; per-sample allocation not given. The samples date from day 63 after the first vaccine or placebo injection.

The sample in question was peripheral blood, obtained in a trial of Ad26.COV2.S vaccine versus placebo. The clonotype was recovered from a person between 18 and 65 years old who received the Ad26.COV2.S COVID-19 vaccine or a placebo. This rearrangement joins TRBV5-1 to TRBJ2-7; weak D call: TRBD2 (5 bases). Here the CDR3 reads CASSPSGGLVYEQYF. In DNA, the CDR3 is TGCGCCAGCAGCCCGTCCGGCGGGTTGGTCTACGAGCAGTACTTC.